This passage covers 7 T cell receptor beta chains from one sample sequenced in a study of cytomegalovirus exposure and HLA in healthy donors. The study ran its PCR with 60 Vbeta and 13 Jbeta primers. Data came from immunoSEQ multiplex PCR; TCRdb stores just in-frame clones and leaves some out. The sample lists about 90,000 clones, around three quarters occurring once. The sequenced sample consisted of PBMCs. These receptors were obtained from a woman between 45 and 60 years old in good health and CMV-seropositive.

The rearrangement links TRBV7-2 to TRBJ2-7; D is undetermined. V lost 3 bases and J lost 5, with 5 bases in between. The CDR3 spans 11 residues. CDR1 is SGHTA and CDR2 is FQGNSA in the germline V gene. The CDR3 sequence: CASSLFDEQYF. The CDR3 bases are TGTGCCAGCAGCTTGTTCGACGAGCAGTACTTC.

In its sample, this clone was seen a few times. Here the CDR3 reads CATQKLAGDTGELFF. The CDR3 coding sequence is TGTGCCACCCAAAAACTAGCGGGAGACACCGGGGAGCTGTTTTTT. The chain has TRBV6-1 and TRBJ2-2, with TRBD2 matching 11 bases. The germline CDR1 and CDR2 sequences are MNHNS and SASEGT. This CDR3 contains 15 residues. With 10 bases clipped from V and 3 bases from J, the junction kept 7 bases outside the gene matches.

This rearrangement joins TRBV5-1 to TRBJ2-3; 8 positions agree with TRBD1. There are 16 residues in the CDR3. The germline V gene encodes CDR1 SGHRS and CDR2 YFSETQ. Germline trimming cut 4 bases from V and 1 base from J; bases unmatched to any gene: 8. DNA for the CDR3: TGCGCCAGCAGCCTTACCCAGGGGGCGGGCACAGATACGCAGTATTTT. Translating gives CASSLTQGAGTDTQYF. Full variable domain (missing parts from reference TRBV5-1 and TRBJ2-3): KAGVTQTPRYLIKTRGQQVTLSCSPISGHRSVSWYQQTPGQGLQFLFEYFSETQRNKGNFPGRFSGRQFSNSRSEMNVSTLELGDSALYLCASSLTQGAGTDTQYFGPGTRLTVL.

This chain uses TRBV27 with TRBJ2-1; TRBD2 agrees at 7 bases. CDR1 MNHEY and CDR2 SMNVEV come from the germline V gene (reference sequence). The V segment lost 5 bases and the J segment 5 bases; nucleotides outside the gene matches: 12. The CDR3 totals 16 residues. The CDR3 here is CASSRLYGRQNNEQFF. The CDR3 DNA reads as TGTGCCAGCAGTCGTCTGTACGGGAGGCAGAACAATGAGCAGTTCTTC.

This rearrangement joins TRBV12-5 to TRBJ2-1; the match to TRBD2 covers 12 bases. V lost 4 bases and J lost 1; bases outside the gene matches: 5. The CDR3 is made up of 17 amino acids. CDR1 LGHNT and CDR2 FRNRAP come from the germline V gene. The CDR3 is CASGSPGLAGSYNEQFF. CDR3 in DNA: TGTGCTAGTGGTTCTCCAGGACTAGCGGGGTCCTACAATGAGCAGTTCTTC.

The V and J genes are TRBV5-4 and TRBJ2-4; perhaps TRBD1 as D (5 bases). The CDR3 is 14 residues long. Looked up from germline, CDR1 is SGHNT and CDR2 is YYREEE (reference sequence). V lost 2 bases, J lost 0 bases, and 6 bases lay in between. CDR3 sequence reads: CASSFQGAKNIQYF. Written as DNA, the CDR3 is TGTGCCAGCAGCTTTCAGGGAGCCAAAAACATTCAGTACTTC.

The V gene is TRBV2, the J gene TRBJ1-2; TRBD1 matches at 7 bases. CDR1 and CDR2 (germline): SNHLY, FYNNEI. Germline trimming cut 5 bases from V and 4 bases from J; bases unmatched to any gene: 4. CDR3 size: 13 residues. The DNA for the CDR3 is TGTGCCAGCAGTCGGGACAGCTCCTATGGCTACACCTTC. Translated, it gives CASSRDSSYGYTF.